A selection of T cell receptor beta chains follows, all from one sample in a study of cytomegalovirus exposure and HLA in healthy donors. Only in-frame clones appear in the TCRdb table, and some are missing; sequencing was by immunoSEQ multiplex PCR. The data hold 200,000 or so clones, with approximately 81% observed a single time. The sequencing input was PBMCs. The source of these receptors is a man aged 30 to 45 in good health and CMV-seronegative. Both conserved end residues are part of each CDR3. D genes are given only for firm matches. Clone size is shown for a subset of rows, as once, few, many or a class of expanded clone.

clone size: -; D gene: -; J gene: TRBJ1-5; V gene: TRBV6-1; CDR3 protein: CTIGAGGNQPQHF; CDR3 DNA: TGCACCATCGGGGCAGGGGGCAATCAGCCCCAGCATTTT
clone size: -; D gene: TRBD1; J gene: TRBJ2-4; V gene: TRBV5-5; CDR3 protein: CASTFRDRAYF; CDR3 DNA: TGTGCCAGTACATTTCGGGACAGGGCGTACTTC
clone size: -; D gene: TRBD1; J gene: TRBJ2-7; V gene: TRBV27; CDR3 protein: CASSRQGDYEQYF; CDR3 DNA: TGTGCCAGCAGTAGACAGGGAGACTACGAGCAGTACTTC
clone size: -; D gene: TRBD1; J gene: TRBJ2-5; V gene: TRBV5-1; CDR3 protein: CASSGDREETQYF; CDR3 DNA: TGCGCCAGCAGCGGGGACAGGGAAGAGACCCAGTACTTC
clone size: -; D gene: TRBD1; J gene: TRBJ2-7; V gene: TRBV6-5; CDR3 protein: CASTRTGEAYEQYF; CDR3 DNA: TGTGCCAGCACCCGGACAGGGGAGGCCTACGAGCAGTACTTC
clone size: -; D gene: TRBD1; J gene: TRBJ2-5; V gene: TRBV7-6; CDR3 protein: CASSSGDRVYQETQYF; CDR3 DNA: TGTGCCAGCAGCTCAGGGGACAGGGTGTACCAAGAGACCCAGTACTTC
clone size: -; D gene: -; J gene: TRBJ2-7; V gene: TRBV11-1; CDR3 protein: CASSPDRPLTYEQYF; CDR3 DNA: TGTGCCAGCAGCCCTGACAGGCCGCTTACCTACGAGCAGTACTTC
clone size: -; D gene: -; J gene: TRBJ2-3; V gene: TRBV27; CDR3 protein: CASSPGWVMGTQYF; CDR3 DNA: TGTGCCAGCAGCCCGGGGTGGGTCATGGGTACGCAGTATTTT
clone size: -; D gene: TRBD1; J gene: TRBJ1-1; V gene: TRBV7-9; CDR3 protein: CASSLGTGGKWTEAFF; CDR3 DNA: TGTGCCAGCAGCTTAGGGACAGGGGGAAAGTGGACTGAAGCTTTCTTT
clone size: -; D gene: -; J gene: TRBJ1-5; V gene: TRBV7-8; CDR3 protein: CASSLSGYRDQPQHF; CDR3 DNA: TGTGCCAGCAGCTTAAGCGGGTACCGGGATCAGCCCCAGCATTTT
clone size: -; D gene: TRBD1; J gene: TRBJ2-7; V gene: TRBV4-2; CDR3 protein: CASSQKTGQGIDEQYF; CDR3 DNA: TGTGCCAGCAGCCAAAAGACGGGACAGGGGATAGACGAGCAGTACTTC
clone size: -; D gene: TRBD1; J gene: TRBJ2-7; V gene: TRBV7-9; CDR3 protein: CSSTSGQTYEQYF; CDR3 DNA: TGTTCCAGTACCTCGGGACAGACCTACGAGCAGTACTTC
clone size: few; D gene: -; J gene: TRBJ1-2; V gene: TRBV20-1; CDR3 protein: CSARGSYGYTF; CDR3 DNA: TGCAGTGCTAGAGGGAGCTATGGCTACACCTTC
clone size: -; D gene: -; J gene: TRBJ1-1; V gene: TRBV2; CDR3 protein: CASSGQGIRTEAFF; CDR3 DNA: TGTGCCAGCAGTGGTCAGGGGATTAGGACTGAAGCTTTCTTT
clone size: -; D gene: TRBD2; J gene: TRBJ2-7; V gene: TRBV27; CDR3 protein: CASSPTSGGPYEQYF; CDR3 DNA: TGTGCCAGCAGTCCGACTAGCGGGGGACCCTACGAGCAGTACTTC
clone size: -; D gene: TRBD1; J gene: TRBJ2-5; V gene: TRBV4-3; CDR3 protein: CASSQGDRGQGETQYF; CDR3 DNA: TGCGCCAGCAGCCAAGGGGACAGGGGGCAAGGAGAGACCCAGTACTTC
clone size: few; D gene: TRBD2; J gene: TRBJ2-3; V gene: TRBV28; CDR3 protein: CASRGLVRVGFGTDTQYF; CDR3 DNA: TGTGCCAGCAGGGGACTAGTTCGGGTGGGGTTTGGCACAGATACGCAGTATTTT
clone size: few; D gene: -; J gene: TRBJ2-4; V gene: TRBV7-9; CDR3 protein: CASSLVENIQYF; CDR3 DNA: TGTGCCAGCAGCTTAGTAGAAAACATTCAGTACTTC
clone size: -; D gene: TRBD1; J gene: TRBJ2-7; V gene: TRBV20-1; CDR3 protein: CSAATGGEQYF; CDR3 DNA: TGCAGTGCGGCTACAGGGGGTGAGCAGTACTTC
clone size: -; D gene: -; J gene: TRBJ2-1; V gene: TRBV7-3; CDR3 protein: CASSLGTNNEQFF; CDR3 DNA: TGTGCCAGCAGCTTAGGCACCAACAATGAGCAGTTCTTC
clone size: -; D gene: TRBD2; J gene: TRBJ2-7; V gene: TRBV28; CDR3 protein: CASRYTSGLAGVGEQYF; CDR3 DNA: TGTGCCAGCAGATATACCTCAGGACTAGCGGGGGTTGGAGAGCAGTACTTC
clone size: -; D gene: TRBD2; J gene: TRBJ2-7; V gene: TRBV5-4; CDR3 protein: CASSTPGLAGKSSYEQYF; CDR3 DNA: TGTGCCAGCAGCACCCCGGGACTAGCGGGAAAAAGTTCCTACGAGCAGTACTTC
clone size: -; D gene: -; J gene: TRBJ1-4; V gene: TRBV4-3; CDR3 protein: CASSQDKGKVEKLFF; CDR3 DNA: TGCGCCAGCAGCCAAGATAAGGGGAAGGTCGAAAAACTGTTTTTT
clone size: -; D gene: TRBD1; J gene: TRBJ2-6; V gene: TRBV27; CDR3 protein: CASSPWTGLAGANVLTF; CDR3 DNA: TGTGCCAGCAGTCCCTGGACAGGGTTGGCTGGGGCCAACGTCCTGACTTTC
clone size: -; D gene: -; J gene: TRBJ1-2; V gene: TRBV7-9; CDR3 protein: CASSPGGQGYTF; CDR3 DNA: TGTGCCAGCAGCCCCGGGGGGCAAGGCTACACCTTC
clone size: -; D gene: TRBD2; J gene: TRBJ2-7; V gene: TRBV29-1; CDR3 protein: CSVPGGGYEQYF; CDR3 DNA: TGCAGCGTCCCCGGGGGGGGTTACGAGCAGTACTTC
clone size: -; D gene: -; J gene: TRBJ1-5; V gene: TRBV28; CDR3 protein: CASSLGRGHNQPQHF; CDR3 DNA: TGTGCCAGCAGTTTGGGCAGGGGCCACAATCAGCCCCAGCATTTT
clone size: -; D gene: -; J gene: TRBJ2-5; V gene: TRBV6-5; CDR3 protein: CASSYGGVGPKEAQYF; CDR3 DNA: TGTGCCAGCAGTTATGGCGGGGTGGGTCCTAAAGAGGCCCAGTACTTC
clone size: -; D gene: TRBD1; J gene: TRBJ1-2; V gene: TRBV6-5; CDR3 protein: CASSSGTGGDGHGYTF; CDR3 DNA: TGTGCCAGCAGTTCAGGGACAGGGGGCGACGGACATGGCTACACCTTC
clone size: few; D gene: TRBD1; J gene: TRBJ2-3; V gene: TRBV29-1; CDR3 protein: CSVWTGGADTQYF; CDR3 DNA: TGCAGCGTGTGGACAGGGGGCGCAGATACGCAGTATTTT
clone size: -; D gene: -; J gene: TRBJ2-7; V gene: TRBV10-3; CDR3 protein: CAIRSQVFYEQYF; CDR3 DNA: TGTGCCATCAGATCGCAGGTCTTCTACGAGCAGTACTTC
clone size: -; D gene: -; J gene: TRBJ2-1; V gene: TRBV9; CDR3 protein: CASGHNEQFF; CDR3 DNA: TGTGCCAGCGGCCACAATGAGCAGTTCTTC
clone size: -; D gene: TRBD1; J gene: TRBJ2-2; V gene: TRBV7-9; CDR3 protein: CASSPHALTGTGNTGELFF; CDR3 DNA: TGTGCCAGCAGCCCCCACGCCCTCACCGGGACAGGGAACACCGGGGAGCTGTTTTTT
clone size: -; D gene: TRBD2; J gene: TRBJ2-7; V gene: TRBV7-6; CDR3 protein: CASSLVPGGYEQYF; CDR3 DNA: TGTGCCAGCAGCTTAGTACCGGGGGGGTACGAGCAGTACTTC
clone size: few; D gene: TRBD1; J gene: TRBJ1-4; V gene: TRBV27; CDR3 protein: CASSSETGGEKLFF; CDR3 DNA: TGTGCCAGCAGTTCCGAGACAGGGGGCGAAAAACTGTTTTTT
clone size: -; D gene: -; J gene: TRBJ1-2; V gene: TRBV19; CDR3 protein: CASNDDRFINYGYTF; CDR3 DNA: TGTGCCAGTAACGACGACAGGTTTATCAACTATGGCTACACCTTC
clone size: -; D gene: -; J gene: TRBJ1-6; V gene: TRBV2; CDR3 protein: CASSAAEQRPLHF; CDR3 DNA: TGTGCCAGCAGTGCCGCGGAGCAAAGGCCCCTCCACTTT
clone size: -; D gene: -; J gene: TRBJ1-1; V gene: TRBV27; CDR3 protein: CASSYQGINTEAFF; CDR3 DNA: TGTGCCAGCAGTTATCAGGGTATAAACACTGAAGCTTTCTTT
clone size: -; D gene: TRBD1; J gene: TRBJ2-3; V gene: TRBV15; CDR3 protein: CATSRVTGADTQYF; CDR3 DNA: TGTGCCACCAGCAGAGTTACAGGGGCAGATACGCAGTATTTT
clone size: -; D gene: TRBD1; J gene: TRBJ2-3; V gene: TRBV19; CDR3 protein: CASSMVPTGLGADTQYF; CDR3 DNA: TGTGCCAGTAGTATGGTCCCGACAGGGTTAGGAGCAGATACGCAGTATTTT
clone size: -; D gene: -; J gene: TRBJ1-4; V gene: TRBV5-1; CDR3 protein: CASSLGTQGIGTNEKLFF; CDR3 DNA: TGCGCCAGCAGCTTGGGCACTCAGGGGATCGGAACTAATGAAAAACTGTTTTTT
clone size: -; D gene: TRBD2; J gene: TRBJ2-1; V gene: TRBV5-8; CDR3 protein: CANPNGGIDDEQFF; CDR3 DNA: TGTGCCAACCCCAACGGGGGGATTGACGATGAGCAGTTCTTC
clone size: -; D gene: TRBD1; J gene: TRBJ2-3; V gene: TRBV4-1; CDR3 protein: CASSSGQRISTDTQYF; CDR3 DNA: TGCGCCAGCAGCTCGGGACAGAGAATTAGCACAGATACGCAGTATTTT
clone size: -; D gene: TRBD1; J gene: TRBJ2-7; V gene: TRBV6-6; CDR3 protein: CASSWHRTGGLDEQYF; CDR3 DNA: TGTGCCAGCAGTTGGCATCGGACAGGGGGCCTTGACGAGCAGTACTTC
clone size: -; D gene: -; J gene: TRBJ1-5; V gene: TRBV28; CDR3 protein: CASSLQGYDQPQHF; CDR3 DNA: TGTGCCAGCAGCTTACAGGGATACGATCAGCCCCAGCATTTT
clone size: -; D gene: TRBD1; J gene: TRBJ2-1; V gene: TRBV29-1; CDR3 protein: CSVEVPDRAKYNEQFF; CDR3 DNA: TGCAGCGTTGAGGTCCCGGACAGGGCTAAGTACAATGAGCAGTTCTTC
clone size: -; D gene: -; J gene: TRBJ1-2; V gene: TRBV10-3; CDR3 protein: CAISENGYGYTF; CDR3 DNA: TGTGCCATCAGTGAAAACGGCTATGGCTACACCTTC
clone size: -; D gene: -; J gene: TRBJ2-3; V gene: TRBV4-3; CDR3 protein: CASSQGRGPDTQYF; CDR3 DNA: TGCGCCAGCAGCCAAGGGAGGGGTCCAGATACGCAGTATTTT
clone size: -; D gene: -; J gene: TRBJ1-5; V gene: TRBV28; CDR3 protein: CASTLSGTRNNQPQHF; CDR3 DNA: TGTGCCAGCACCTTGTCCGGGACACGGAATAATCAGCCCCAGCATTTT
clone size: -; D gene: -; J gene: TRBJ1-5; V gene: TRBV28; CDR3 protein: CASSLYGRGQNQPQHF; CDR3 DNA: TGTGCCAGCAGTTTATACGGCAGGGGTCAAAATCAGCCCCAGCATTTT
clone size: -; D gene: -; J gene: TRBJ1-1; V gene: TRBV7-6; CDR3 protein: CASSSGIEAFF; CDR3 DNA: TGTGCCAGCAGTTCAGGAATTGAAGCTTTCTTT
clone size: -; D gene: TRBD1; J gene: TRBJ2-2; V gene: TRBV5-6; CDR3 protein: CASSSLDRKNTGELFF; CDR3 DNA: TGTGCCAGCAGCTCCTTGGACAGGAAAAATACCGGGGAGCTGTTTTTT
clone size: -; D gene: -; J gene: TRBJ1-4; V gene: TRBV28; CDR3 protein: CASSYLWGRDEKLFF; CDR3 DNA: TGTGCCAGCAGTTATCTCTGGGGGCGTGATGAAAAACTGTTTTTT
clone size: -; D gene: -; J gene: TRBJ2-5; V gene: TRBV2; CDR3 protein: CASSEGDGWEQYF; CDR3 DNA: TGTGCCAGCAGTGAAGGCGATGGCTGGGAGCAGTACTTC
clone size: -; D gene: -; J gene: TRBJ1-1; V gene: TRBV18; CDR3 protein: CASSLGTGTLEAFF; CDR3 DNA: TGTGCCAGCTCACTGGGAACAGGGACGCTTGAAGCTTTCTTT
clone size: -; D gene: -; J gene: TRBJ2-5; V gene: TRBV27; CDR3 protein: CASSGGPPGLAVHQETQYF; CDR3 DNA: TGTGCCAGCAGTGGGGGGCCACCCGGCCTAGCGGTACACCAAGAGACCCAGTACTTC
clone size: -; D gene: -; J gene: TRBJ2-2; V gene: TRBV29-1; CDR3 protein: CSVVLGQTNTGELFF; CDR3 DNA: TGCAGCGTTGTTTTAGGACAGACGAACACCGGGGAGCTGTTTTTT